The source of this T cell receptor (beta chain) is a study of a mutant IDH1 vaccine in newly diagnosed glioma. At the level of the study: Every participant had undergone radiotherapy, temozolomide, or both before, and most underwent both. Regarding the study as a whole: There seemed to be no relation between pseudoprogression and changes in top peripheral T cell clonotypes. Vaccination induced immune responses in roughly 93% of patients.

Described time point: week 5, during vaccination. Every single dose of the vaccine, 300 ug of mutant IDH1 20-mer peptide, came with topical imiquimod. There are 12 residues in the CDR3. CDR1 is LNHDA, CDR2 SQIVND, per germline (reference sequence). The ends were cut back, 3 bases at V and 11 bases at J, with 13 bases in the middle. Concerning this clone itself: As yet, its antigen is unknown.

Using immunoSEQ multiplex PCR, the repertoire was profiled, and TCRdb retains in-frame clones only, with some absent. The sample consists of about 53,000 clones, roughly 82% of them appearing once. The sample consisted of PBMCs, taken from a glioma patient whose treatment included an IDH1 peptide vaccine. This chain connects TRBV19 to TRBJ1-1, with D unresolved. This TCR came from a woman aged 18 to 35 with glioma. Some clones in this sample may be carry-over from other donors' samples. In DNA, the CDR3 is TGTGCCAGTAGTATTAGCGGGTCTGCTGCTTTCTTT. Translating gives CASSISGSAAFF.